This is a list of T cell receptor beta chains from one sample in a study of metastatic and nonmetastatic thyroid tumors. TCRdb re-analyzed the PCR reads using MiXCR. This sample has about 10,000 clones, with about 25% found just once. Sequenced sample: tumor tissue. These receptors all come from a female donor with papillary thyroid cancer or a benign thyroid nodule (not recorded which). Some clones in this sample may be carry-over from other donors' samples. Both conserved end residues are part of each CDR3. A D gene is named only where the DNA matches it firmly. Rows may omit the clone size; those that give it use once, few, many or a size class.

j_gene	abundance	d_gene	v_gene	CDR3nt	CDR3aa
TRBJ1-1	-	TRBD1	TRBV20-1	TGCAGTGCTAGGGGGACAGGGAACGCGTACACTGAAGCTTTCTTT	CSARGTGNAYTEAFF
TRBJ2-3	medium-sized	-	TRBV28	TGTGCCAGCAGTTGGGGGAGCGGCACAGATACGCAGTATTTT	CASSWGSGTDTQYF
TRBJ2-1	hyperexpanded	-	TRBV6-5	TGTGCCAGCAGTTACTCACGAACATGGGACAATGAGCAGTTCTTC	CASSYSRTWDNEQFF
TRBJ1-4	many	-	TRBV3-1	TGTGCCAGCAGCCTGAGAGCCGCAGGGGCAACTAATGAAAAACTGTTTTTT	CASSLRAAGATNEKLFF
TRBJ2-3	-	TRBD2	TRBV27	TGTGCCAGCAGTCCGTTAGCGGGAGAGGCAGATACGCAGTATTTT	CASSPLAGEADTQYF
TRBJ2-2	few	-	TRBV24-1	TGTGCCACCAGTGACCACCCGGACCAGGGAAACACCGGGGAGCTGTTTTTT	CATSDHPDQGNTGELFF
TRBJ2-7	-	TRBD1	TRBV5-1	TGCGCCAGCAGCTTGGGACAGGGGACCCACGAGCAGTACTTC	CASSLGQGTHEQYF
TRBJ2-7	-	TRBD2	TRBV9	TGTGCCAGCAGCGCTAGCGGGAAGTCCTACGAGCAGTACTTC	CASSASGKSYEQYF
TRBJ1-6	medium-sized	-	TRBV20-1	TGCAGTGCTAGAGGGCTGGGTTGGGATTCACCCCTCCACTTT	CSARGLGWDSPLHF
TRBJ2-3	medium-sized	-	TRBV20-1	TGCAGTGCTAGAGATAGGCGGGATCGGACAGATACGCAGTATTTT	CSARDRRDRTDTQYF
TRBJ2-2	-	-	TRBV11-2	TGTGCCAGCAGCTTTTTTGGGAATCGGGACCCCGGGGAGCTGTTTTTT	CASSFFGNRDPGELFF
TRBJ1-1	-	-	TRBV20-1	TGCAGTGCTACCACTCGGGGATACATGAACACTGAAGCTTTCTTT	CSATTRGYMNTEAFF
TRBJ1-2	-	-	TRBV28	TGTGCCAGCAGTCCGACGGCGGGAAACTATGGCTACACCTTC	CASSPTAGNYGYTF
TRBJ1-1	-	TRBD1	TRBV6-1	TGTGCCAGCAGTATTTGGGGACAGGGGCCAAATGAAGCTTTCTTT	CASSIWGQGPNEAFF
TRBJ2-3	many	-	TRBV4-1	TGCGCCAGCAGCCGTGAAGGGGGGGGCACAGATACGCAGTATTTT	CASSREGGGTDTQYF
TRBJ1-1	-	-	TRBV19	TGTGCCAGTACATCCAAACTGAACACTGAAGCTTTCTTT	CASTSKLNTEAFF
TRBJ2-3	-	TRBD2	TRBV11-2	TGTGCCAGCAGCTTAGGACTAGCGGGACAGGATACGCAGTATTTT	CASSLGLAGQDTQYF
TRBJ1-6	-	-	TRBV6-9	TGTGCCAGCAGATTATCCACAGCGACAGGTCACTCACCCCTCCACTTT	CASRLSTATGHSPLHF
TRBJ2-4	medium-sized	-	TRBV5-8	TGTGCCAGCAGCTTGGACCCGGGGCAAGACATTCAGTACTTC	CASSLDPGQDIQYF
TRBJ2-5	few	-	TRBV6-1	TGTGCCAGCAGGAGAGGGGTGGGAAGGAGGGAGACCCAGTACTTC	CASRRGVGRRETQYF
TRBJ1-6	-	TRBD1	TRBV7-2	TGTGCCAGCAGCCCAGAGGGACAGACCGATTCACCCCTCCACTTT	CASSPEGQTDSPLHF
TRBJ2-7	-	TRBD2	TRBV5-1	TGCGCCAGCAGCTTGATACTAGCGGGAGGCGAGCAGTACTTC	CASSLILAGGEQYF
TRBJ1-2	few	-	TRBV28	TGTGCCAGCAGTTTTAGCGCCGGGGGGCAGGATGGCTACACCTTC	CASSFSAGGQDGYTF
TRBJ2-2	-	-	TRBV3-1	TGTGCCAGCAGCCAAGAGTCCGGGGTCAGCACCGGGGAGCTGTTTTTT	CASSQESGVSTGELFF
TRBJ1-4	-	-	TRBV7-9	TGTGCCAGCAGCCGCTCGATTGCAACTAATGAAAAACTGTTTTTT	CASSRSIATNEKLFF
TRBJ2-2	few	TRBD2	TRBV6-2/TRBV6-3	TGTGCCAGCAGTCCCCTAGCGGGAGGAGACACCGGGGAGCTGTTTTTT	CASSPLAGGDTGELFF
TRBJ1-5	large	-	TRBV7-3	TGTGCCAGCAGCCGACTTGGGGCCAGGGTTCAGCCCCAGCATTTT	CASSRLGARVQPQHF
TRBJ1-1	-	TRBD1	TRBV28	TGTGCCAGCAGATCAAACAGGGGAAGGACTGAAGCTTTCTTT	CASRSNRGRTEAFF
TRBJ2-7	few	TRBD2	TRBV6-1	TGTGCCAGCAGTCCGGGACTAGGGACCTACGAGCAGTACTTC	CASSPGLGTYEQYF
TRBJ2-7	few	-	TRBV6-1	TGTGCCAGCAGTGCGGAGACAGGTTTCACCTACGAGCAGTACTTC	CASSAETGFTYEQYF
TRBJ1-5	few	-	TRBV12-3/TRBV12-4	TGTGCCAGCAGTTCTGACAGGTTCAATCAGCCCCAGCATTTT	CASSSDRFNQPQHF
TRBJ2-2	-	TRBD2	TRBV5-1	TGCGCCAGCAGCTTCACTAGCGGGAACACCGGGGAGCTGTTTTTT	CASSFTSGNTGELFF
TRBJ2-2	many	-	TRBV10-2	TGCGCCACCGGGGTGGGGACCGGGGAGCTGTTTTTT	CATGVGTGELFF
TRBJ1-5	medium-sized	TRBD1	TRBV7-8	TGTGCCAGCAGCATCGGGGCGGGACAGGGGCCGAATCAGCCCCAGCATTTT	CASSIGAGQGPNQPQHF
TRBJ2-7	few	-	TRBV19	TGTGCCAGTAGGGGGCAGGGGTCAAACTACGAGCAGTACTTC	CASRGQGSNYEQYF
TRBJ2-7	-	-	TRBV5-1	TGCGCCAGCTCCGTAGTGTGGGCCCAACCGGTCGAGCAGTACTTC	CASSVVWAQPVEQYF
TRBJ1-1	few	-	TRBV6-2/TRBV6-3	TGTGCCAGCAGTTACCCGAACACTGAAGCTTTCTTT	CASSYPNTEAFF
TRBJ1-4	-	-	TRBV6-5	TGTGCCAGCAGTTACTCGAGGAGGTCTGGTGAAAAACTGTTTTTT	CASSYSRRSGEKLFF
TRBJ2-3	-	TRBD2	TRBV2	TGTGCCAGCAAGAGGGTAGCGGGGTGGGCAGATACGCAGTATTTT	CASKRVAGWADTQYF
TRBJ1-1	-	-	TRBV6-1	TGTGCCAGCAGAACCGCGCCGAACACTGAAGCTTTCTTT	CASRTAPNTEAFF
TRBJ2-7	medium-sized	TRBD1	TRBV12-3/TRBV12-4	TGTGCCAGCAGTTCCGGACAGGGGGCTTCCTACGAGCAGTACTTC	CASSSGQGASYEQYF